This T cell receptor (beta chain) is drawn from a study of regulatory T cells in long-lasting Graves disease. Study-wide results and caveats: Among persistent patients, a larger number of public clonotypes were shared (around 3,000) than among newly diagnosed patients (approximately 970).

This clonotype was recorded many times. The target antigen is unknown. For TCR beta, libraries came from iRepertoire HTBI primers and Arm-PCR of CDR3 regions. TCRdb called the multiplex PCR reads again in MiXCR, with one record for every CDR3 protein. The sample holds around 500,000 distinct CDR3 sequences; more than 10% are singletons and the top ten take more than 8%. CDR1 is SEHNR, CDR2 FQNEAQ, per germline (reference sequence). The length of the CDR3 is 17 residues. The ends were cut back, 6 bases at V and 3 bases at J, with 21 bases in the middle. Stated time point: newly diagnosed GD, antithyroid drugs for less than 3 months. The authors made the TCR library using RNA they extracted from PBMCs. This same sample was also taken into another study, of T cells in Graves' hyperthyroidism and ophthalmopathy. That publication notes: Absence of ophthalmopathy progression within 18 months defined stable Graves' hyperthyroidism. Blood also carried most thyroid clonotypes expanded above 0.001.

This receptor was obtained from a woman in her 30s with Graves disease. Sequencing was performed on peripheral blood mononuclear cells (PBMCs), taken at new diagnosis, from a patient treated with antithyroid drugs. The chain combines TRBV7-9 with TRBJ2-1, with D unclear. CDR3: CASRNIRAEWGYNEQFF. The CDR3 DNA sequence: TGTGCCAGCAGGAATATCCGCGCGGAATGGGGCTACAATGAGCAGTTCTTC.